The 21 T cell receptor beta chains reported below all come from one sample, sequenced in a study of cytomegalovirus exposure and HLA in healthy donors (dated by TCRdb to 2016 to 2017). Library construction relied on the immunoSEQ multiplex PCR assay. The multiplex PCR relied on a mix of 60 forward primers for TCR Vbeta segments and 13 reverse primers for TCR Jbeta segments. Entries here come from immuneACCESS through TCRdb and include only in-frame sequences with V and J called. Some clones fail to appear in such tables; in the studies checked, an unresolved V gene covers under half of the shortfall, and the cause of the remainder is unknown. The sample profile shows over 150,000 clones; about four fifths of them were found once. The ten most abundant clones make up 8% to 10% of the sample. The specimen sequenced was PBMCs. The receptor source for this set is a male donor in good health and CMV-seropositive.

On this clone itself: A read error may produce the germline difference seen at one junction end. This chain links TRBV15 with TRBJ2-7; TRBD2 might be the D (6 bases). CDR3 length: 13 amino acids. Germline values: CDR1 LNHNV, CDR2 YYDKDF (reference sequence). The CDR3 DNA is TGTGCCACCAGCAGAGATTTGGGCGGCCTGGGAGGCTTC. It is translated as CATSRDLGGLGGF.

The chain uses TRBV19 and TRBJ1-5; D may be TRBD1 (5 bases). Germline V gene lookup returns CDR1 LNHDA and CDR2 SQIVND (reference sequence). V was clipped by 3 bases and J by 11 bases, with 17 bases between them. The CDR3 covers 14 residues. CDR3 sequence reads: CASSISGADGAQHF. Written as DNA, the CDR3 is TGTGCCAGTAGTATTAGCGGGGCCGATGGGGCCCAGCATTTT.

V and J are TRBV19 and TRBJ2-4; 8 bases are a match to TRBD2. The J segment lost 1 base and the V segment lost 3 bases, leaving 2 bases of the junction unmatched. Per germline, CDR1 LNHDA and CDR2 SQIVND (reference sequence). CDR3 size: 15 residues. CDR3 sequence (DNA): TGTGCCAGTAGTATCCTAGCGGGCGCCAAAAACATTCAGTACTTC. It is translated as CASSILAGAKNIQYF.

This clone occurred a few times. The chain recombines TRBV5-1 with TRBJ2-7; TRBD2 matches 8 bases. The V and J ends lost 4 bases and 5 bases, in that order; junction bases with no gene match: 8. Germline assignment: CDR1 SGHRS and CDR2 YFSETQ. The CDR3 runs to 14 residues. In DNA, the CDR3 is TGCGCCAGCAGCCACCGGGGGGGCCCCGACGAGCAGTACTTC. Amino acid sequence: CASSHRGGPDEQYF.

The genes are TRBV6-1 and TRBJ1-3, with D possibly being TRBD1 (6 bases). Trimming removed 8 bases from V and 0 bases from J, with 11 bases in between. The CDR3 extends over 14 amino acids. Germline-derived CDR1 and CDR2 are MNHNS and SASEGT. The CDR3 sequence: CASGGGLSGNTIYF. The CDR3 DNA reads as TGTGCCAGCGGGGGGGGGCTCTCTGGAAACACCATATATTTT.

V gene TRBV7-9 combines with J gene TRBJ2-1; D possibly corresponds to TRBD2 (5 bases). Germline lookup yields CDR1 SEHNR and CDR2 FQNEAQ (reference sequence). Trimming removed 5 bases at V and 2 bases at J, with 16 bases between. The CDR3 runs to 16 residues. The CDR3 here is CASSHADREPYNEQFF. Here the CDR3 DNA reads TGTGCCAGCAGCCACGCCGACCGGGAACCCTACAATGAGCAGTTCTTC.

The J gene is TRBJ2-5, the V gene TRBV4-3, with 7 positions matching TRBD2. Germline V gene lookup returns CDR1 LGHNA and CDR2 YSLEER. Trimming removed 4 bases from V and 5 bases from J; junction bases left unmatched: 16. The CDR3 runs to 17 residues. The CDR3 region is CASSPGPSGSPRETQYF. The CDR3 nucleotides read TGCGCCAGCAGCCCAGGACCTAGCGGATCACCAAGGGAGACCCAGTACTTC.

The rearrangement links TRBV7-2 to TRBJ1-6, with D tentatively TRBD1 (6 bases). Germline CDR1 SGHTA, CDR2 FQGNSA. The CDR3 extends over 17 amino acids. V lost 5 bases and J lost 6, with 20 bases in between. The CDR3 DNA is TGTGCCAGCAGCCCCATTTCAGGGGCCCTACTTAATTCACCCCTCCACTTT. Translating gives CASSPISGALLNSPLHF.

Written as DNA, the CDR3 is TGTGCCAGCAGGTTTAGCGGGTTCAATGAGCAGTTCTTC. Translated, it gives CASRFSGFNEQFF. This rearrangement joins TRBV7-9 to TRBJ2-1, with TRBD2 identical over 7 bases. The CDR3 contains 13 residues. Germline V gene lookup returns CDR1 SEHNR and CDR2 FQNEAQ (reference sequence). V dropped 6 bases and J dropped 6; count of bases not matched to a gene: 5.

The chain employs TRBV6-5 and TRBJ1-2; D unclear. Deletions cut 4 bases from V and 0 bases from J, with 15 bases between. The germline CDR1 and CDR2 sequences are MNHEY and SVGAGI. There are 16 residues in the CDR3. The CDR3 sequence: CASSSLLGSPNYGYTF. The CDR3 DNA follows: TGTGCCAGCAGTTCCCTCTTGGGGAGCCCTAACTATGGCTACACCTTC.

The J gene is TRBJ1-4, the V gene TRBV28, with TRBD1 identical over 7 bases. The V gene's germline CDR1 is MDHEN and CDR2 SYDVKM. This CDR3 has 11 amino acids. Trimming took 6 bases from V and 12 from J; bases not matched to a gene: 4. The CDR3 nucleotides are TGTGCCAGCAGCCAAGGACAGGAACTGTTTTTT. It yields the protein CASSQGQELFF.

This clone appeared once. The chain joins TRBV28 to TRBJ1-4; TRBD1 matches at 7 bases. Trimming took 8 bases from V and 4 from J; bases not matched to a gene: 4. There are 13 residues in the CDR3. CDR1 and CDR2 from the germline V gene are MDHEN and SYDVKM. CDR3 in amino acids: CASGTAHNEKLFF. CDR3 bases: TGTGCCAGCGGGACAGCGCATAATGAAAAACTGTTTTTT.

This chain uses TRBV5-4 with TRBJ2-2, with 10 bases identical to TRBD1. The CDR3 contains 14 residues. Germline V gene lookup returns CDR1 SGHNT and CDR2 YYREEE (reference sequence). J was trimmed by 7 bases and V by 3 bases; bases with no gene match: 3. CDR3: CASSSGQGRGELFF. DNA for the CDR3: TGTGCCAGCAGCTCGGGACAGGGGCGCGGGGAGCTGTTTTTT.

This sequence joins TRBV20-1 and TRBJ1-1; no definite D call. Between the trimmed V and J ends, which lost 7 bases and 1 base, there was a span of 7 bases. This CDR3 has 11 amino acids. Germline-derived CDR1 and CDR2 are DFQATT and SNEGSKA (reference sequence). This chain's CDR3 is CSGATNTEAFF. DNA for the CDR3: TGCAGTGGAGCGACGAACACTGAAGCTTTCTTT.

Here the CDR3 reads CASRTASEQFF. The CDR3 region has the DNA TGTGCCAGTAGGACAGCATCTGAGCAGTTCTTC. The chain carries TRBV19 and TRBJ2-1; D is perhaps TRBD1 (5 bases). The CDR3 is 11 amino acids. Germline V lookup: CDR1 LNHDA, CDR2 SQIVND (reference sequence). The V and J ends lost 6 bases and 9 bases respectively, with 9 bases between them.

The J gene is TRBJ1-2, the V gene TRBV14, with 8 bases identical to TRBD1. The germline gives CDR1 SGHDN, CDR2 FVKESK. The CDR3 consists of 17 residues. With 1 base clipped from V and 4 bases from J, the junction kept 11 bases outside the gene matches. The CDR3 nucleotides read TGTGCCAGCAGCCAAGGTCGGGCAGGGGGCGACCGCTATGGCTACACCTTC. Its translation: CASSQGRAGGDRYGYTF.

The gene calls are TRBV28 and TRBJ2-2; 8 bases align to TRBD1. Trimming at V came to 5 bases and at J to 2 bases, leaving 4 bases not matched to a gene. This CDR3 spans 15 amino acids. Germline V gives CDR1 MDHEN, CDR2 SYDVKM. The CDR3 DNA reads TGTGCCAGCAGTCCAGGGGGCGCAAACACCGGGGAGCTGTTTTTT. It codes for CASSPGGANTGELFF.

The chain couples TRBV5-1 to TRBJ1-1; 9 bases fit TRBD1. Germline V lookup: CDR1 SGHRS, CDR2 YFSETQ. This CDR3 spans 14 amino acids. V lost 3 bases, J lost 5 bases, and 5 bases stayed unmatched. The CDR3 DNA reads as TGCGCCAGCAGCTCTCCGGGACAGGGTACTGAAGCTTTCTTT. Its translation is CASSSPGQGTEAFF.

Turning to this clone: Compared with germline, one end of the junction differs, possibly owing to a read error. The CDR3 loop is CSSSRGGGEQYF. The CDR3 bases are TGTTCCAGCAGCCGTGGCGGTGGTGAGCAGTACTTC. V is TRBV7-9 and J is TRBJ2-7; D call uncertain. The CDR3 totals 12 residues. From germline, CDR1 is SEHNR and CDR2 FQNEAQ (reference sequence).

V and J are TRBV27 and TRBJ2-7; D ambiguous. V was trimmed by 2 bases and J by 9 bases, leaving 11 bases between them. CDR3 size: 12 residues. CDR1 is MNHEY and CDR2 is SMNVEV in the germline V gene (reference sequence). DNA of the CDR3: TGTGCCAGCAGTTTACCCGAGGCCGGGCAGTACTTC. As protein: CASSLPEAGQYF.

The J gene is TRBJ2-3, the V gene TRBV5-1, with TRBD2 identical over 11 bases. Per germline, CDR1 SGHRS and CDR2 YFSETQ. V lost 5 bases, J lost 0 bases, and 5 bases stayed unmatched. The CDR3 runs to 16 residues. CDR3 DNA sequence: TGCGCCAGCAGGTCGGGACTAGCGGAGAGCACAGATACGCAGTATTTT. This codes for CASRSGLAESTDTQYF.